This TCR beta chain is from a study of control samples from healthy donors and cancer patients. The CDR3 loop spans 15 amino acids. Germline CDR1 is MNHEY and CDR2 is SVGAGI. The V gene end was trimmed by 2 bases and the J gene end by 4 bases; junction bases not matched to a gene: 2. Produced via immunoSEQ multiplex PCR; TCRdb's table is partial and in-frame only. The data contain fewer than 90,000 clones, 80% to 90% of them singletons. Sequencing used blood. This receptor was identified in a man in his fifties in good health. The chain has TRBV6-5 and TRBJ2-3; 11 bases align to TRBD2. In nucleotides, the CDR3 is TGTGCCAGCAGTTACAGGGGACTAGCGGCAGATACGCAGTATTTT. Protein product: CASSYRGLAADTQYF.